A single sample is the source of the 18 T cell receptor beta chains below, sequenced in a study of blood T cell repertoires in COVID-19. Using immunoSEQ multiplex PCR, the repertoire was profiled, and TCRdb retains in-frame clones only, with some absent. The table has just over 300,000 clones, approximately 89% seen once; the top ten hold approximately 1.8%. Specimen: peripheral blood. All receptors derive from a woman in her twenties or thirties with COVID-19, enrolled during active disease.

The rearrangement joins TRBV19 to TRBJ2-7; D is perhaps TRBD2 (5 bases). Trimming removed 8 bases from V and 0 bases from J, with 11 bases in between. The CDR3 extends over 13 amino acids. Germline loops: CDR1 LNHDA, CDR2 SQIVND (reference sequence). The CDR3 coding sequence is TGTGCCAGTTGCCTCGCGGGCTCCTACGAGCAGTACTTC. Protein: CASCLAGSYEQYF.

This chain links TRBV7-9 with TRBJ1-2; no clear D. The CDR3 totals 14 residues. Germline lookup yields CDR1 SEHNR and CDR2 FQNEAQ (reference sequence). Trimming cost V 5 bases and J 3 bases, with 13 bases left between them. The CDR3 here is CASSREPSYYGYTF. The CDR3 DNA reads TGTGCCAGCAGCCGGGAACCCTCCTACTATGGCTACACCTTC.

This clone has just one count. This chain connects TRBV5-1 to TRBJ2-3; TRBD2 aligns across 10 bases. After removal of 4 bases from V and 0 bases from J, the junction contained 2 bases not matched to a gene. Germline V gene data show CDR1 as SGHRS and CDR2 as YFSETQ. The CDR3 is 15 amino acids. The CDR3 loop reads CASSLAGDSTDTQYF. DNA for the CDR3: TGCGCCAGCAGCCTAGCGGGGGACAGCACAGATACGCAGTATTTT.

The chain combines TRBV28 with TRBJ1-2; maybe TRBD1 (6 bases). This CDR3 contains 15 residues. Deletions cut 0 bases from V and 0 bases from J, with 8 bases between. CDR1 MDHEN and CDR2 SYDVKM come from the germline V gene. CDR3: CASSLWQGSNYGYTF. The CDR3, as DNA: TGTGCCAGCAGTTTATGGCAGGGGTCTAACTATGGCTACACCTTC.

The chain couples TRBV21-1 to TRBJ1-4; the DNA was not used to check the table's D call, TRBD1. TRBV21-1 corresponds to a pseudogene. This CDR3 spans 18 amino acids. The CDR3 nucleotides read TGTGCCACCGGACGGACAGGGGCGCTTAAAGCAACTAATGAAAAACTGTTTTTT. Translation: CATGRTGALKATNEKLFF.

The chain carries TRBV2 and TRBJ1-3; 8 bases map to TRBD1. CDR3 length: 17 residues. Germline CDR1 and CDR2: SNHLY and FYNNEI. J was trimmed by 0 bases and V by 5 bases; bases with no gene match: 9. The CDR3 bases are TGTGCCAGCAGTCCTGGGACAGGCGGCGACTCTGGAAACACCATATATTTT. This encodes CASSPGTGGDSGNTIYF.

V is TRBV13 and J is TRBJ2-3; D unclear. Trimming left V 0 bases short and J 4 bases short, with 11 bases between. In germline, CDR1 is PRHDT, CDR2 FYEKMQ (reference sequence). The CDR3 totals 15 residues. For the CDR3, the DNA is TGTGCCAGCAGCTTAGGGAGGAAGCGAGCAGATACGCAGTATTTT. The encoded protein is CASSLGRKRADTQYF.

The CDR3 DNA sequence: TGTGCCAGCAGTCCGCGGACAGGGCCCGCGACTGAAGCTTTCTTT. It translates to CASSPRTGPATEAFF. This chain connects TRBV28 to TRBJ1-1, with 8 bases identical to TRBD1. The germline CDR1 and CDR2 sequences are MDHEN and SYDVKM. The CDR3 contains 15 residues. After removal of 5 bases from V and 5 bases from J, the junction contained 10 bases not matched to a gene.

V is TRBV3-1 (or the pseudogene TRBV3-2) and J is TRBJ2-4, with D maybe TRBD1 (6 bases). Germline V gene lookup returns CDR1 LGHDT and CDR2 YNNKEL (reference sequence). The CDR3 contains 14 residues. V gave up 4 bases and J gave up 7 bases, with 14 bases separating them. The CDR3 protein is CASSLGQVKNIQYF. As DNA, the CDR3 is TGTGCCAGCAGCCTGGGACAAGTTAAGAACATTCAGTACTTC.

This chain links TRBV9 with TRBJ2-3; 12 bases map to TRBD2. Per the germline V gene, CDR1 is SGDLS and CDR2 is YYNGEE. V shed 3 bases and J 4 bases; nucleotides not matched to a gene: 6. The CDR3 covers 16 residues. The CDR3 loop reads CASSARTSGAADTQYF. The CDR3 DNA follows: TGTGCCAGCAGCGCAAGGACTAGCGGGGCTGCAGATACGCAGTATTTT.

The chain links TRBV3-1 (or the pseudogene TRBV3-2) to TRBJ2-3; D may be TRBD2 (5 bases). The CDR3 consists of 14 residues. Germline lookup yields CDR1 LGHDT and CDR2 YNNKEL (reference sequence). V gave up 1 base and J gave up 4 bases, with 9 bases separating them. CDR3 bases: TGTGCCAGCAGCCAAGTTCTAGCCGCAGATACGCAGTATTTT. Translation: CASSQVLAADTQYF.

The genes are TRBV11-3 and TRBJ2-3; a possible D gene is TRBD2 (6 bases). The CDR3 covers 15 residues. Germline CDR1 and CDR2: SGHNT and YENEEA. The V end lost 5 bases, the J end lost 5 bases, and 17 bases lay between the germline ends. In DNA, the CDR3 is TGTGCCAGCAGCGCCGGGGACTTTCATGGAGATACGCAGTATTTT. Translated, it gives CASSAGDFHGDTQYF.

This CDR3 is CASSLEGPQYF. Written as DNA, the CDR3 is TGTGCCAGCAGCTTGGAGGGACCGCAGTATTTT. The J gene is TRBJ2-3, the V gene TRBV7-9; D might be TRBD2 (6 bases). There are 11 residues in the CDR3. The V gene's germline CDR1 is SEHNR and CDR2 FQNEAQ (reference sequence). V was cut by 3 bases and J by 10 bases, with 8 bases left in between.

This chain links TRBV7-9 with TRBJ1-4, with D tentatively TRBD1 (6 bases). V lost 6 bases to trimming and J lost 8 bases, with 16 bases between them. CDR3 length: 14 residues. From germline, CDR1 is SEHNR and CDR2 FQNEAQ (reference sequence). The CDR3 spells CASRSTGSREKLFF. CDR3 sequence (DNA): TGTGCCAGCAGATCAACAGGGAGTCGGGAAAAACTGTTTTTT.

The chain has TRBV6-5 and TRBJ2-3; D uncertain. This CDR3 is 14 amino acids long. V was clipped by 3 bases and J by 6 bases, with 13 bases between them. CDR1 is MNHEY and CDR2 is SVGAGI in the germline V gene. CDR3 in DNA: TGTGCCAGCAGTTATTCTAGATCTTCGGATACGCAGTATTTT. Its translation is CASSYSRSSDTQYF.

This clone was observed once. Here the CDR3 reads CASSFRTNTEAFF. CDR3 nucleotide sequence: TGTGCCAGCAGCTTTAGAACGAACACTGAAGCTTTCTTT. This sequence joins TRBV5-6 and TRBJ1-1; D gene ambiguous. The ends were cut back, 2 bases at V and 1 base at J, with 6 bases in the middle. Germline V gene data show CDR1 as SGHDT and CDR2 as YYEEEE. The length of the CDR3 is 13 residues.

This chain connects TRBV4-1 to TRBJ2-2; TRBD1 matches 9 bases. In germline, CDR1 is MGHRA, CDR2 YSYEKL. Trimming at V came to 1 base and at J to 6 bases, leaving 6 bases not matched to a gene. This CDR3 contains 16 residues. CDR3 region: CASSQAGTGKPGELFF. In DNA form, the CDR3 reads TGCGCCAGCAGCCAAGCAGGGACAGGGAAGCCCGGGGAGCTGTTTTTT.

This clone was counted only a few times. The CDR3 bases are TGTGCCAGTAGTATACAGGGATCGAACACCATATATTTT. Translation gives CASSIQGSNTIYF. V usage is TRBV19 and J usage is TRBJ1-3; perhaps TRBD1 as D (5 bases). This CDR3 spans 13 amino acids. The V end was cut by 2 bases, the J end by 7 bases, with 9 bases between. The germline gives CDR1 LNHDA, CDR2 SQIVND (reference sequence).